Sequencing of this T cell receptor (beta chain) was carried out in a study of T cell clonotyping in hematopoietic cell transplantation. Study details: Pretransplant recipient samples were taken after cytoreduction.

Time point reported: recipient sample about 28 days before transplant, after cytoreduction. The CDR3 extends over 11 amino acids. V was shortened by 6 bases and J by 1 base, with 6 bases between the two germline ends. CDR1 is DFQATT, CDR2 SNEGSKA, per germline (reference sequence). Study-level points and caveats: At the given depth, recipient repertoires were over 95% de novo clonotypes. Pathologically expanded recipient clonotypes increased progressively from day 30 to day 180 as diversity fell.

Comments on this clone: Its antigen remains unknown.

Using immunoSEQ multiplex PCR, the repertoire was profiled, and TCRdb retains in-frame clones only, with some absent. The data contain 65,000 to 80,000 clones, 90% to 96% of them seen just once; the ten biggest clones take up roughly 1.5%. V is TRBV20-1 and J is TRBJ1-1; D not resolved. This TCR was recovered from a woman in her 50s with acute myeloid leukemia. Some clones in this sample may be carry-over from other donors' samples. The sequencing used peripheral blood mononuclear cells, collected before stem cell transplant. The CDR3 region has the DNA TGCAGTGCGAGGCGGAACACTGAAGCTTTCTTT. This sequence encodes CSARRNTEAFF.